The 7 T cell receptor beta chains presented below share a single source sample, sequenced in a study of CD8 T cells in Susac syndrome. RNA, at about 0.45 to 1 ug, was reverse transcribed with random hexamers. Via MiXCR, TCRdb re-called the immunoSEQ multiplex PCR reads, giving one row per CDR3 protein. The table lists 100,000 to 150,000 distinct CDR3 sequences, about 95% of them singletons. The sample consisted of CD4+ T cells from PBMCs. The receptors were gathered from a human donor in good health.

V gene TRBV7-2 combines with J gene TRBJ1-1; D gene ambiguous. Between the trimmed V and J ends, which lost 4 bases and 5 bases, there was a span of 14 bases. The CDR3 consists of 14 residues. The germline V gene has CDR1 SGHTA and CDR2 FQGNSA. The CDR3 DNA reads TGTGCCAGCAGCTCAGGACCGCTCTTGACTGAAGCTTTCTTT. This translates into CASSSGPLLTEAFF.

The J gene is TRBJ2-3, the V gene TRBV6-6; D unclear. The germline V gene has CDR1 MNHNY and CDR2 SVGAGI (reference sequence). V gave up 10 bases and J gave up 5 bases, with 10 bases separating them. The CDR3 has 11 residues. In DNA form, the CDR3 reads TGTGCCACTTCTACGTTAGATACGCAGTATTTT. It translates to CATSTLDTQYF.

This sequence joins TRBV29-1 and TRBJ2-7; D is perhaps TRBD1 or TRBD2 (5 bases each). The germline gives CDR1 SQVTM, CDR2 ANQGSEA. V lost 6 bases to trimming and J lost 7 bases, with 19 bases between them. CDR3 size: 13 residues. The CDR3 bases are TGCAGCGTGGATCGCAGGGATTCGGGGGAGCAGTACTTC. Protein product: CSVDRRDSGEQYF.

This chain connects TRBV3-1 to TRBJ2-4; weak D call: TRBD2 (5 bases). The CDR3 contains 15 residues. V gave up 0 bases and J gave up 0 bases, with 6 bases separating them. Germline V gene sequence: CDR1 LGHDT, CDR2 YNNKEL (reference sequence). CDR3 sequence: CASSQDSVAKNIQYF. CDR3 in DNA: TGTGCCAGCAGCCAAGATAGCGTAGCCAAAAACATTCAGTACTTC.

The chain recombines TRBV3-1 with TRBJ2-1; 14 bases fit TRBD2. With 5 bases clipped from V and 1 base from J, the junction kept 4 bases outside the gene matches. CDR1 is LGHDT and CDR2 is YNNKEL in the germline V gene (reference sequence). CDR3 length equals 17 residues. Written as DNA, the CDR3 is TGTGCCAGCAGCGGACTAGCGGGAGGAGGGTCCTACAATGAGCAGTTCTTC. Protein product: CASSGLAGGGSYNEQFF.

The V call is TRBV5-1, the J call TRBJ2-3, with TRBD2 as a possible D gene (6 bases). In germline, CDR1 is SGHRS, CDR2 YFSETQ. The CDR3 is made up of 14 amino acids. Trimming took 4 bases from V and 6 from J, leaving 15 bases between them. Here the CDR3 DNA reads TGCGCCAGCAGCAAGGGGACTGCGACGGATACGCAGTATTTT. It encodes CASSKGTATDTQYF.

The V and J genes are TRBV12-3 or TRBV12-4 and TRBJ2-1, with a tentative D call TRBD2 (5 bases). This CDR3 comprises 14 residues. Trimming removed 3 bases from V and 5 bases from J, with 11 bases in between. CDR3 DNA: TGTGCCAGCAGTTTTGCGGGTGTGGACAATGAGCAGTTCTTC. It is translated as CASSFAGVDNEQFF.